This T cell receptor beta chain was profiled in a study of OX40 agonist ivuxolimab in advanced cancers. Turning to the study itself: Patients received ivuxolimab, an agonistic anti-OX40 (CD134) antibody. Study-wide results and limits: Some patients who did not respond also had low normalized T-cell clonal expansion. At 0.1 to 3.0 mg/kg and by week 6, CD4+ and CD8+ T cells in the blood had expanded clonally. In the expanded peripheral T cells, antigen specificity was never determined.

The germline V gene encodes CDR1 MDHEN and CDR2 SYDVKM. V was pared by 5 bases and J by 6 bases, with 9 bases of the junction left unmatched. This CDR3 spans 14 amino acids. Profiling relied on immunoSEQ multiplex PCR, and the TCRdb table lists in-frame clones only, not all of them. The table lists tens of thousands of clones, roughly 80% of them singletons, with 1.2% in the top ten. Points on this clone: Its antigen is as yet unknown.

The V gene is TRBV28, the J gene TRBJ1-1; 7 bases are a match to TRBD1. The sample here was CD4+ or CD8+ T cells sorted from blood, taken in a trial of the OX40 agonist ivuxolimab. This receptor was identified in an adult with an advanced solid tumor such as melanoma, head and neck, liver or kidney cancer. CDR3 in amino acids: CASSVPGQPPEAFF. CDR3 coding DNA: TGTGCCAGCAGTGTTCCGGGACAGCCTCCTGAAGCTTTCTTT.